Included here is one T cell receptor beta chain sequence, with context. There are many counts of this clonotype. This receptor's antigen is unknown. No quality values exist for individual bases; no much larger clone is one base distant. The library came from PCR. The sequencer listed for this sample is Illumina HiSeq 2500. TCR libraries were prepared with molecular barcoding, using unique molecular identifiers to normalize TCRbeta repertoire quantification. TCRdb cleaned the public reads at Q25 with fastp, built clones with MiXCR and kept in-frame beta chains. All rows with the same CDR3 protein become a single entry with the most common DNA and genes. Counted in this sample were hundreds of thousands of distinct CDR3 sequences; approximately 16% of them appeared once. Jointly, the top ten make up approximately 1% of the sample. The CDR3, from cysteine to phenylalanine, totals 16 residues. Only CDR3 DNA remains: 48 bases, in frame from the first base. A distance of 20 bases separates the germline ends of V and J, which lose 5 bases and 6 bases respectively.

The data are from a study of T-cell reconstitution after alpha-beta-depleted transplantation in children (TCRdb year 2016). Regarding the complete study: The study quantitatively tracked T-cell immune reconstitution after TCRalphabeta/CD19-depleted allogeneic hematopoietic cell transplantation in children using TCR repertoire profiling.

This specimen consisted of PBMCs from the stem cell graft donor, obtained from the stem cell graft. The chain is assembled from TRBV12-3 or TRBV12-4 and TRBJ2-1; matching of 6 bases hints at TRBD1 as the D gene. This sequence was found in a human donor who donated a stem cell graft to a child with acute myeloid leukemia. The DNA sequence is given as TGTGCCAGCAGTCCCGGGGAACGATGGGGGCGCAATGAGCAGTTCTTC. This encodes CASSPGERWGRNEQFF.